Given below is one TCR beta chain in context. Its antigen is as yet unknown. This entry is derived from a study of post-analysis software for immune sequencing data. Study at large: Relapsing-remitting, secondary progressive and progressive-relapsing courses of multiple sclerosis were included. General study points: Significantly lower normalized Chao1 diversity was seen in multiple sclerosis patients than in controls. Strong same-batch co-clustering of samples appeared with F measure clustering. Roughly 5 TRBV segments (TRBV5-6, TRBV5-1 and TRBV20-1 among them) occurred more frequently in patients than in controls.

Carried by the TCR beta cDNA libraries were unique molecular identifiers. With roughly 0.85 to 11 million T cells as the source, a few hundred thousand cDNA molecules resulted. In TCRdb, the PCR reads were re-called with MiXCR into one record per CDR3 protein. The sample lists roughly 600,000 distinct CDR3 sequences, around 40% occurring once. This CDR3 is 14 amino acids long. Per germline, CDR1 SGHDT and CDR2 YYEEEE. V was pared by 6 bases and J by 0 bases, with 10 bases between. The specimen sequenced was blood. The chain employs TRBV5-6 and TRBJ2-1; D gene ambiguous. The origin of this receptor is a girl aged 10 to 17 with multiple sclerosis. The CDR3 loop is CASNGWSSYNEQFF. The CDR3 DNA reads TGTGCCAGCAATGGGTGGAGCTCCTACAATGAGCAGTTCTTC.